The 22 T cell receptor beta chains listed next were all sequenced from one sample in a study of T cell clonotyping in hematopoietic cell transplantation. This table comes from immunoSEQ multiplex PCR, and its TCRdb copy is limited to in-frame clones, with some not included. The data show approximately 6,000 clones, about a third seen once. This specimen consisted of peripheral blood mononuclear cells, obtained 30 days after allogeneic stem cell transplant. Receptors were obtained from a female patient aged 45-65 years who had an allogeneic stem cell transplant from an unrelated donor, so the T cells may come from the graft donor. Some clones in this sample may be carry-over from other donors' samples.

The table lists this clone with a few counts. The chain recombines TRBV6-5 with TRBJ1-2, with 7 bases matching TRBD1. V shed 5 bases and J 8 bases; nucleotides not matched to a gene: 8. There are 13 residues in the CDR3. Germline loops: CDR1 MNHEY, CDR2 SVGAGI. The CDR3 coding sequence is TGTGCCAGCAGTCGAACAGGGGTGGGGGGCTACACCTTC. It is translated as CASSRTGVGGYTF.

This chain connects TRBV19 to TRBJ2-3, with D perhaps matching TRBD1 (6 bases). With 2 bases removed from V and 0 bases from J, the gap between germline ends came to 12 bases. There are 16 residues in the CDR3. The germline V gene has CDR1 LNHDA and CDR2 SQIVND (reference sequence). The CDR3 DNA follows: TGTGCCAGTAGTATAAATGACAGGTTGAGCACAGATACGCAGTATTTT. The encoded protein is CASSINDRLSTDTQYF.

The chain employs TRBV13 and TRBJ1-2; D not resolved. This CDR3 comprises 15 residues. Trimming took 1 base from V and 0 from J, leaving 9 bases between them. Germline-derived CDR1 and CDR2 are PRHDT and FYEKMQ (reference sequence). The CDR3 loop reads CASSLVGIANYGYTF. Written as DNA, the CDR3 is TGTGCCAGCAGCTTAGTCGGAATTGCTAACTATGGCTACACCTTC.

A few counts support this clone. V and J are TRBV30 and TRBJ1-5; D perhaps matches TRBD1 (6 bases). This CDR3 has 12 amino acids. V was shortened by 5 bases and J by 5 bases, with 10 bases between the two germline ends. Germline CDR1 is GTSNPN and CDR2 is SVGIG (reference sequence). This chain's CDR3 is CAWGTSDQPQHF. The CDR3 coding sequence is TGTGCCTGGGGGACATCAGATCAGCCCCAGCATTTT.

In its sample, this clone was seen a few times. The chain is built from TRBV30 and TRBJ1-6; 8 bases match TRBD1. Germline V gene lookup returns CDR1 GTSNPN and CDR2 SVGIG (reference sequence). V was pared by 3 bases and J by 5 bases, with 3 bases of the junction left unmatched. The CDR3 totals 14 residues. The DNA for the CDR3 is TGTGCCTGGAGCTCGGGACAGGATAATTCACCCCTCCACTTT. Protein sequence: CAWSSGQDNSPLHF.

The chain recombines TRBV30 with TRBJ1-5; D remains unclear. V was shortened by 0 bases and J by 0 bases, with 6 bases between the two germline ends. The CDR3 consists of 14 residues. In germline, CDR1 is GTSNPN, CDR2 SVGIG (reference sequence). CDR3 sequence: CAWSVGYSNQPQHF. The CDR3 nucleotides read TGTGCCTGGAGTGTGGGGTATAGCAATCAGCCCCAGCATTTT.

This clone was recorded a few times. The chain uses TRBV7-2 and TRBJ2-7, with TRBD1 as a possible D gene (5 bases). The CDR3 runs 14 residues. In germline, CDR1 is SGHTA, CDR2 FQGNSA. Deletions cut 4 bases from V and 4 bases from J, with 14 bases between. The DNA for the CDR3 is TGTGCCAGCAGCTCGGAATTCAGGGCTTACGAGCAGTACTTC. Protein sequence: CASSSEFRAYEQYF.

This clone was counted a few times. The chain joins TRBV30 to TRBJ2-7; the D is unclear. With 0 bases removed from V and 0 bases from J, the gap between germline ends came to 9 bases. Germline values: CDR1 GTSNPN, CDR2 SVGIG (reference sequence). The CDR3 loop spans 14 amino acids. The CDR3 coding sequence is TGTGCCTGGAGTGTGGGCGGCAGCTCCTACGAGCAGTACTTC. Protein sequence: CAWSVGGSSYEQYF.

The gene calls are TRBV9 and TRBJ1-5; D uncertain. V dropped 0 bases and J dropped 5 bases, with 6 bases sitting between them. This CDR3 region has 13 residues. Germline loops: CDR1 SGDLS, CDR2 YYNGEE. CDR3 nucleotides: TGTGCCAGCAGCGTAGAAGGGTATCAGCCCCAGCATTTT. Amino acids: CASSVEGYQPQHF.

This clone came up a few times. This chain connects TRBV28 to TRBJ1-6; no clear D. V gave up 6 bases and J gave up 6 bases, with 9 bases separating them. Germline CDR1 and CDR2: MDHEN and SYDVKM. This CDR3 is built from 13 residues. CDR3 in DNA: TGTGCCAGCAGCCGAATCGGTAATTCACCCCTCCACTTT. Protein sequence: CASSRIGNSPLHF.

J is TRBJ1-1 and V is TRBV30; TRBD1 might be the D (5 bases). Looked up from germline, CDR1 is GTSNPN and CDR2 is SVGIG (reference sequence). V lost 1 base and J 1 base, leaving 10 bases between the germline ends. The CDR3 has 14 amino acids. In DNA form, the CDR3 reads TGTGCCTGGAGTGAGTGGGGGACGAACACTGAAGCTTTCTTT. Encoded protein: CAWSEWGTNTEAFF.

A few counts support this clone. At one end the junction does not follow the germline gene, possibly because of a read error. V and J are TRBV19 and TRBJ2-3; 11 nucleotides agree with TRBD2. Germline CDR1 is LNHDA and CDR2 is SQIVND (reference sequence). The CDR3 sequence is 12 residues long. CDR3 nucleotides: TGTGCCAGTAGCCCCCCACTAGCGGGGGTACATTTT. This sequence encodes CASSPPLAGVHF.

V gene TRBV30 combines with J gene TRBJ1-2, with 8 positions matching TRBD1. Germline V gene data show CDR1 as GTSNPN and CDR2 as SVGIG (reference sequence). Trimming took 2 bases from V and 2 from J; bases not matched to a gene: 4. The CDR3 is 14 residues long. In nucleotides, the CDR3 is TGTGCCTGGAGTATAACAGGGGGGAACTATGGCTACACCTTC. This sequence encodes CAWSITGGNYGYTF.

The V and J genes are TRBV25-1 and TRBJ2-1; 8 nucleotides align to TRBD1. V was pared by 6 bases and J by 8 bases, with 6 bases of the junction left unmatched. Per germline, CDR1 MGHDK and CDR2 SYGVNS. This CDR3 contains 13 residues. CDR3 DNA sequence: TGTGCCAGCAGACAGGGGGTCGTCGATGAGCAGTTCTTC. It translates to CASRQGVVDEQFF.

This clone was found a few times. CDR3 sequence reads: CASSLVPVAGGWSGANVLTF. The CDR3 bases are TGTGCCAGCAGCTTAGTCCCAGTAGCGGGGGGCTGGTCTGGGGCCAACGTCCTGACTTTC. The rearrangement uses TRBV7-8 and TRBJ2-6; TRBD2 matches at 10 bases. The junction had 10 bases not matched to a gene; V was cut back by 1 base and J by 1 base. The CDR3 spans 20 residues. Germline CDR1 is SGHVS and CDR2 is FQNEAQ. The whole variable domain, filled in from reference TRBV7-8 and TRBJ2-6, reads GAGVSQSPRYKVAKRGQDVALRCDPISGHVSLFWYQQALGQGPEFLTYFQNEAQLDKSGLPSDRFFAERPEGSVSTLKIQRTQQEDSAVYLCASSLVPVAGGWSGANVLTFGAGSRLTVL.

In its sample, this clone ranks as large. The chain employs TRBV6-5 and TRBJ2-7, with 9 bases lining up with TRBD2. After removal of 0 bases from V and 2 bases from J, the junction contained 2 bases not matched to a gene. This CDR3 has 15 amino acids. Germline lookup yields CDR1 MNHEY and CDR2 SVGAGI. The CDR3 reads CASSYSTSGPYEQYF. The CDR3 nucleotides are TGTGCCAGCAGTTACTCTACTAGCGGGCCCTACGAGCAGTACTTC.

This clone was counted only a few times. CDR3 sequence reads: CASSLYPASSYEQYF. The CDR3 DNA is TGTGCCAGCAGTTTATACCCAGCGAGCTCCTACGAGCAGTACTTC. This chain connects TRBV27 to TRBJ2-7; D gene unclear. The CDR3 length is 15 residues. V dropped 1 base and J dropped 0 bases, with 10 bases sitting between them. Germline V gene data show CDR1 as MNHEY and CDR2 as SMNVEV (reference sequence).

This clone was seen a handful of times. The V gene is TRBV30, the J gene TRBJ1-2; D uncertain. The CDR3 totals 12 residues. From germline, CDR1 is GTSNPN and CDR2 SVGIG (reference sequence). The V end was cut by 2 bases, the J end by 2 bases, with 6 bases between. The CDR3 DNA reads TGTGCCTGGAGTACCGGCAACTATGGCTACACCTTC. This translates into CAWSTGNYGYTF.

In its sample, this clone was seen a few times. The V and J genes are TRBV5-6 and TRBJ1-5, with a tentative D call TRBD1 (6 bases). From germline, CDR1 is SGHDT and CDR2 YYEEEE. The CDR3 has 14 residues. Trimming pared 4 bases from V and 0 bases from J, leaving 8 bases between. The DNA for the CDR3 is TGTGCCAGCAGCCTACAGGGTAGCAATCAGCCCCAGCATTTT. Its translation: CASSLQGSNQPQHF.

The CDR3 DNA follows: TGTGCCTGGAAACTGCGGGGAAATTCACCCCTCCACTTT. Its translation is CAWKLRGNSPLHF. This chain connects TRBV30 to TRBJ1-6; D unresolved. The germline V and J ends were trimmed by 4 bases and 7 bases, with 11 bases remaining between them. CDR1 GTSNPN and CDR2 SVGIG come from the germline V gene (reference sequence). The CDR3 contains 13 residues.

The chain couples TRBV30 to TRBJ2-1, with no clear D. This CDR3 has 14 residues. Germline assignment: CDR1 GTSNPN and CDR2 SVGIG (reference sequence). Trimming removed 6 bases from V and 0 bases from J, with 12 bases in between. In DNA, the CDR3 is TGTGCCTGTATTAGGACGAGCTCCTACAATGAGCAGTTCTTC. This translates into CACIRTSSYNEQFF.

This chain joins TRBV9 and TRBJ1-6; unclear D gene. The germline V gene encodes CDR1 SGDLS and CDR2 YYNGEE. The CDR3 runs 13 residues. V was cut by 0 bases and J by 7 bases, with 5 bases left in between. CDR3 in DNA: TGTGCCAGCAGCGTAGCGACAAATTCACCCCTCCACTTT. It is translated as CASSVATNSPLHF.